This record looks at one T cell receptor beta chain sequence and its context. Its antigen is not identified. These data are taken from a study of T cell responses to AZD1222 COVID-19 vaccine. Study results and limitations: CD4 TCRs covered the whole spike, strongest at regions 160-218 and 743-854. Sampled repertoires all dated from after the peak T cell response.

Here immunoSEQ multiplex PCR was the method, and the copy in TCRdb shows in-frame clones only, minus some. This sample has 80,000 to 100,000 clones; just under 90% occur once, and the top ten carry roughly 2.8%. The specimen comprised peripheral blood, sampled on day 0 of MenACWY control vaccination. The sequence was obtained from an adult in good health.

The CDR3 nucleotides read TGTGCCAGCAGCCCCGCGGGGCGAGGCTACACCTTC. This translates into CASSPAGRGYTF. The rearrangement links TRBV11-3 to TRBJ1-2; a possible D gene is TRBD1 (5 bases). The CDR3 consists of 12 residues. V dropped 5 bases and J dropped 8 bases, with 12 bases sitting between them. Looked up from germline, CDR1 is SGHNT and CDR2 is YENEEA.